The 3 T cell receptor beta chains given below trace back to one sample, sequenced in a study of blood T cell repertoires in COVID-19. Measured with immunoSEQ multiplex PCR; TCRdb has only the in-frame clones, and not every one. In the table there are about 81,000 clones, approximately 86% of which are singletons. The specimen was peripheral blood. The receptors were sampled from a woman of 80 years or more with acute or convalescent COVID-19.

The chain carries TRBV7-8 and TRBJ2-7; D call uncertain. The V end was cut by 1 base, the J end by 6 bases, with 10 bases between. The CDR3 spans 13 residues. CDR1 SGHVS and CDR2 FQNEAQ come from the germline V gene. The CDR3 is CASSLVGASEQYF. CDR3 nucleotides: TGTGCCAGCAGCTTAGTTGGCGCTAGCGAGCAGTACTTC. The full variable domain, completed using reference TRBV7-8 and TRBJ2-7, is GAGVSQSPRYKVAKRGQDVALRCDPISGHVSLFWYQQALGQGPEFLTYFQNEAQLDKSGLPSDRFFAERPEGSVSTLKIQRTQQEDSAVYLCASSLVGASEQYFGPGTRLTVT.

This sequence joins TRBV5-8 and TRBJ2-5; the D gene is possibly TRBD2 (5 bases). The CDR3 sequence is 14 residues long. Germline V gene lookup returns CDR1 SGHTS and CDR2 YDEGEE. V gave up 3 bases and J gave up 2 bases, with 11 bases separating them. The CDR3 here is CASSSEGWQETQYF. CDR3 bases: TGTGCCAGCAGCTCCGAGGGATGGCAAGAGACCCAGTACTTC.

The CDR3 coding sequence is TGTGCCAGCAGTCCCCGACCGGGACTAGCGGGAGGATCCGGGGAGCTGTTTTTT. This codes for CASSPRPGLAGGSGELFF. The V call is TRBV25-1, the J call TRBJ2-2, with 15 bases fitting TRBD2. Germline V gives CDR1 MGHDK, CDR2 SYGVNS. The CDR3 runs 18 residues. Trimming took 5 bases from V and 6 from J; bases not matched to a gene: 10. The complete variable domain, with remaining parts taken from reference TRBV25-1 and TRBJ2-2, reads EADIYQTPRYLVIGTGKKITLECSQTMGHDKMYWYQQDPGMELHLIHYSYGVNSTEKGDLSSESTVSRIRTEHFPLTLESARPSHTSQYLCASSPRPGLAGGSGELFFGEGSRLTVL.